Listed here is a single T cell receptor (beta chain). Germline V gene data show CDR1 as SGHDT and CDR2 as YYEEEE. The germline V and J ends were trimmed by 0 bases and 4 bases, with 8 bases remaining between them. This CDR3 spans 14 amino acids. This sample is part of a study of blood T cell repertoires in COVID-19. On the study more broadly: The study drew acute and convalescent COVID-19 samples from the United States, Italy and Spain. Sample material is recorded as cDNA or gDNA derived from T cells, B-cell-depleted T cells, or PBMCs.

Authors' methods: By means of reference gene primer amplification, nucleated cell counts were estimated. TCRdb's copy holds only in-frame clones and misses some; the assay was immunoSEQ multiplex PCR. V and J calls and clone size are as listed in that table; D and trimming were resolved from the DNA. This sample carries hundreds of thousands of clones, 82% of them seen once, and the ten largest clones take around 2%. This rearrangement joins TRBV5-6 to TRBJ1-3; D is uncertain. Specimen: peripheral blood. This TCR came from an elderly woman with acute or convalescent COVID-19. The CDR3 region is CASSLEGGGNTIYF. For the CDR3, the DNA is TGTGCCAGCAGCTTGGAGGGAGGAGGAAACACCATATATTTT.